This T cell receptor (beta chain) was captured by sequencing in a study of blood T cell repertoires in COVID-19. In the study overall: Acute-phase and convalescent COVID-19 samples originated in the United States, Italy and Spain.

Clones were sequenced by immunoSEQ multiplex PCR, and TCRdb holds only the in-frame ones, with some missing. The table lists about 240,000 clones, 86% of them singletons. Those enrolled in Seattle joined during active infection and were followed longitudinally afterward. CDR1 is SGHNT and CDR2 is YENEEA in the germline V gene. The V end lost 1 base, the J end lost 0 bases, and 10 bases lay between the germline ends. The CDR3 runs to 16 residues. Sequencing was done on a sample of peripheral blood. The clonotype originates from a woman between 45 and 65 years old with COVID-19, enrolled during active disease. The rearrangement links TRBV11-3 to TRBJ2-1; D may be TRBD2 (6 bases). CDR3 residues: CASSLGVTSSYNEQFF. In DNA, the CDR3 is TGTGCCAGCAGCTTAGGCGTGACTAGCTCCTACAATGAGCAGTTCTTC.